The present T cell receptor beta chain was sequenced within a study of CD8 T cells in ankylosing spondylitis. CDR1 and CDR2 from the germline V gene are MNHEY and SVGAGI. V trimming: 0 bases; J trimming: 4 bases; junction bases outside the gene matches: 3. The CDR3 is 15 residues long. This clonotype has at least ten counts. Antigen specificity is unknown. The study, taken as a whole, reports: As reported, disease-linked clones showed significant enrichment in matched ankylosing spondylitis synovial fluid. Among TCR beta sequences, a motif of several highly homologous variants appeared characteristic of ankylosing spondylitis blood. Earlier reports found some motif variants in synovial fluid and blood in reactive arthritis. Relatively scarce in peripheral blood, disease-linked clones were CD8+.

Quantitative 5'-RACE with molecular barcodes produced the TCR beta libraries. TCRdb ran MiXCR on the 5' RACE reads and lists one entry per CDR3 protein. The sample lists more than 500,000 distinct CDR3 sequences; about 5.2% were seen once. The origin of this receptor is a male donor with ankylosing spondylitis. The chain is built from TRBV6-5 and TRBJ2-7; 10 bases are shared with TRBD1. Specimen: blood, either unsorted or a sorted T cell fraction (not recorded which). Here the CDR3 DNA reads TGTGCCAGCAGTTACTCGACAGGGGGCATATACGAGCAGTACTTC. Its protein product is CASSYSTGGIYEQYF.